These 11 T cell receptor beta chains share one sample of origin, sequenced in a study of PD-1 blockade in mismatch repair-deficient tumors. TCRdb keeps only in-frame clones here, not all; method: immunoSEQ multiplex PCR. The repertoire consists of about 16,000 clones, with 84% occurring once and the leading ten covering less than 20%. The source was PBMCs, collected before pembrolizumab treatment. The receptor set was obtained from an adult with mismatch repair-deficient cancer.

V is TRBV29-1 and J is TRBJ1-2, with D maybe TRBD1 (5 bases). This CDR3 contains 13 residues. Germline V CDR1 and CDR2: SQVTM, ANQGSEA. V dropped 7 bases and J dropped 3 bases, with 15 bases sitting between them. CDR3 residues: CSAPGRGDYGYTF. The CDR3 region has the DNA TGCAGCGCTCCGGGCAGAGGGGACTATGGCTACACCTTC.

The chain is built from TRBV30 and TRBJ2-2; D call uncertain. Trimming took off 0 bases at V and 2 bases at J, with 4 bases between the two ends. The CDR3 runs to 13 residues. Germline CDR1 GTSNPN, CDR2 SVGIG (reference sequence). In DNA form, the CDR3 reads TGTGCCTGGAGTGTACAAAACACCGGGGAGCTGTTTTTT. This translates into CAWSVQNTGELFF.

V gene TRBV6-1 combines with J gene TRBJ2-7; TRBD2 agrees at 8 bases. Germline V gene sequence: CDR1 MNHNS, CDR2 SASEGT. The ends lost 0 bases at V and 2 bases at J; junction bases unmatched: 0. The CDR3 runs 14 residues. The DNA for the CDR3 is TGTGCCAGCAGTGAAGCAGCGGGAGCCTACGAGCAGTACTTC. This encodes CASSEAAGAYEQYF.

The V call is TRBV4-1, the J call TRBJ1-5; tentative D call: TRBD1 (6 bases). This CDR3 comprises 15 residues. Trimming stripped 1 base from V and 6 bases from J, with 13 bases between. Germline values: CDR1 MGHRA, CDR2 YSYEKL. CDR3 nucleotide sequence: TGCGCCAGCAGCCAAGGCCAGGGGTCGGGTCAGCCCCAGCATTTT. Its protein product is CASSQGQGSGQPQHF.

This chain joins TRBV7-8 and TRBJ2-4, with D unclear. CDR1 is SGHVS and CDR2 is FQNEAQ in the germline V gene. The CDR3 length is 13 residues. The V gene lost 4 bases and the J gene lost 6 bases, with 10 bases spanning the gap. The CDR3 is CASSSPWGNIQYF. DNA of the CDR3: TGTGCCAGCAGCTCGCCATGGGGAAACATTCAGTACTTC.

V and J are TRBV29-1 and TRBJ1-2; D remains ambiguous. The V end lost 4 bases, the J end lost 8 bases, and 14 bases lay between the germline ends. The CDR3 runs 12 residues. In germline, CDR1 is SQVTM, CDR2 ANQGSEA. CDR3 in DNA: TGCAGCGTTGTAGAGGGTTCTAGGGGCTACACCTTC. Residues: CSVVEGSRGYTF.

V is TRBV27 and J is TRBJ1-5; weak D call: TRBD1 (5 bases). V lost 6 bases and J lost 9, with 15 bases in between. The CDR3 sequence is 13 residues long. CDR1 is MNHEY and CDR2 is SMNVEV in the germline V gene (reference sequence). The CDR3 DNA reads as TGTGCCAGCAGCTGGGGACGGACAAGGCCCCAGCATTTT. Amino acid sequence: CASSWGRTRPQHF.

The CDR3 coding sequence is TGTGCCAGCACCCCTCCAGAAGGAGGCTACACCTTC. Protein product: CASTPPEGGYTF. The chain links TRBV6-1 to TRBJ1-2, with D unresolved. The germline V gene encodes CDR1 MNHNS and CDR2 SASEGT. V shed 7 bases and J shed 8 bases, with 14 bases lying between them. The CDR3 consists of 12 residues.

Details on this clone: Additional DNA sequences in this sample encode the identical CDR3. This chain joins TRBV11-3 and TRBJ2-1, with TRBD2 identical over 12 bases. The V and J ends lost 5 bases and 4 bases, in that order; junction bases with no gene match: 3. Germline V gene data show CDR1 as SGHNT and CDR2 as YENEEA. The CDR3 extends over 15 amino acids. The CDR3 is CASSLGLAGYNEQFF. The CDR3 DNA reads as TGTGCCAGCAGCCTCGGACTAGCGGGGTACAATGAGCAGTTCTTC. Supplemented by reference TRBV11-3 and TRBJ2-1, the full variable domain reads EAGVVQSPRYKIIEKKQPVAFWCNPISGHNTLYWYLQNLGQGPELLIRYENEEAVDDSQLPKDRFSAERLKGVDSTLKIQPAELGDSAVYLCASSLGLAGYNEQFFGPGTRLTVL.

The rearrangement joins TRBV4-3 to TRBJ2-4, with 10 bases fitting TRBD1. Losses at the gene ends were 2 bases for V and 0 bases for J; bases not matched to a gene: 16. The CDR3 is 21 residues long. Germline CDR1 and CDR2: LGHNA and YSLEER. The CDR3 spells CASSQSGDGTGVPPAKNIQYF. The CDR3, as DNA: TGCGCCAGCAGCCAATCGGGGGATGGGACAGGGGTTCCTCCAGCCAAAAACATTCAGTACTTC.

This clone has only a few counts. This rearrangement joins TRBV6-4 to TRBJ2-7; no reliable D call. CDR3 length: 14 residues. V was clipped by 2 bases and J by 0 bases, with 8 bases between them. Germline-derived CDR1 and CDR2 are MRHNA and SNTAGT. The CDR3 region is CASSDRDGSYEQYF. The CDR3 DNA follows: TGTGCCAGCAGTGACAGGGATGGCTCCTACGAGCAGTACTTC.